These 9 T cell receptor beta chains were sequenced from one sample in a study of response to subunit inactivated influenza vaccine. Using its own MiXCR run on the RT-PCR reads, TCRdb lists one record per CDR3 protein. The table lists fewer than 550,000 distinct CDR3 sequences, 25% of them singletons, with less than 2.5% in the top ten. Sequencing was performed on CD4+ T cells sorted from PBMCs, taken roughly 5 days after vaccination. The receptors stem from a man in his fifties or sixties who received an inactivated influenza vaccine.

This clonotype was seen only a few times. This chain's CDR3 is CASSSRLVGRGGLQNEQFF. Written as DNA, the CDR3 is TGTGCCAGCAGTTCCCGCTTAGTGGGGCGGGGGGGCCTCCAGAATGAGCAGTTCTTC. The chain employs TRBV6-4 and TRBJ2-1; 9 nucleotides match TRBD2. CDR1 is MRHNA and CDR2 is SNTAGT in the germline V gene. V shed 5 bases, J shed 7 bases, and the junction held 21 bases outside the gene matches. This CDR3 has 19 residues.

This clonotype was found a few times. The chain links TRBV20-1 to TRBJ2-7; 7 nucleotides agree with TRBD2. Germline V CDR1 and CDR2: DFQATT, SNEGSKA (reference sequence). There are 13 residues in the CDR3. The J segment lost 4 bases and the V segment lost 1 base, leaving 4 bases of the junction unmatched. The CDR3 loop reads CSARAAGRYEQYF. The DNA of the CDR3 is TGCAGTGCTAGAGCAGCGGGGAGGTACGAGCAGTACTTC.

This clonotype occurred a few times. The CDR3 nucleotides read TGTGCCACCAGCGAAGAGCGGGGTCGCACCGGGGAGCTGTTTTTT. It codes for CATSEERGRTGELFF. This chain links TRBV15 with TRBJ2-2, with 7 bases lining up with TRBD2. There are 15 residues in the CDR3. Per the germline V gene, CDR1 is LNHNV and CDR2 is YYDKDF (reference sequence). V shed 5 bases and J 4 bases; nucleotides not matched to a gene: 7.

This clonotype was counted a few times. The chain carries TRBV20-1 and TRBJ2-5, with no clear D. The length of the CDR3 is 13 residues. Germline V gives CDR1 DFQATT, CDR2 SNEGSKA (reference sequence). V was pared by 1 base and J by 5 bases, with 11 bases between. CDR3 region: CSARGAMEETQYF. CDR3 DNA: TGCAGTGCTAGAGGGGCTATGGAGGAGACCCAGTACTTC.

This clonotype came up many times. This chain connects TRBV20-1 to TRBJ2-7; D is perhaps TRBD1 (6 bases). Trimming shortened V by 0 bases and J by 3 bases, and 18 bases separated the two germline ends. This CDR3 spans 16 amino acids. CDR1 DFQATT and CDR2 SNEGSKA come from the germline V gene (reference sequence). Here the CDR3 DNA reads TGCAGTGCTAGAGAACTAACTGGGGGCAGGATCTACGAGCAGTACTTC. This encodes CSARELTGGRIYEQYF.

This clonotype was observed a few times. The chain combines TRBV12-3 or TRBV12-4 with TRBJ1-6, with 10 bases fitting TRBD1. The CDR3 sequence is 14 residues long. The junction had 3 bases not matched to a gene; V was cut back by 5 bases and J by 8 bases. DNA for the CDR3: TGTGCCAGCAGTGGAGACAGGGGGCATTCACCCCTCCACTTT. Translated: CASSGDRGHSPLHF.

This clonotype was picked up a small number of times. The chain links TRBV12-3 or TRBV12-4 to TRBJ2-3; 7 bases match TRBD2. The CDR3 covers 15 residues. V lost 1 base and J lost 4; bases outside the gene matches: 5. As DNA, the CDR3 is TGTGCCAGCAGTTTAGTTGTAGCGGGCCCAGATACGCAGTATTTT. Protein sequence: CASSLVVAGPDTQYF.

The chain has TRBV4-3 and TRBJ2-1; D call uncertain. From germline, CDR1 is LGHNA and CDR2 YSLEER. Trimming removed 3 bases from V and 9 bases from J, with 18 bases in between. The CDR3 consists of 15 residues. In DNA, the CDR3 is TGCGCCAGCAGCCACAACGGGCAGACTCCCACTGAGCAGTTCTTC. This translates into CASSHNGQTPTEQFF.

This clonotype was picked up a small number of times. This chain joins TRBV10-2 and TRBJ1-1, with D unresolved. Trimming took off 6 bases at V and 3 bases at J, with 11 bases between the two ends. The CDR3 consists of 13 residues. Germline V gives CDR1 WSHSY, CDR2 SAAADI. CDR3 residues: CASRAGLHTEAFF. DNA of the CDR3: TGCGCCAGCAGGGCCGGGCTACACACTGAAGCTTTCTTT.